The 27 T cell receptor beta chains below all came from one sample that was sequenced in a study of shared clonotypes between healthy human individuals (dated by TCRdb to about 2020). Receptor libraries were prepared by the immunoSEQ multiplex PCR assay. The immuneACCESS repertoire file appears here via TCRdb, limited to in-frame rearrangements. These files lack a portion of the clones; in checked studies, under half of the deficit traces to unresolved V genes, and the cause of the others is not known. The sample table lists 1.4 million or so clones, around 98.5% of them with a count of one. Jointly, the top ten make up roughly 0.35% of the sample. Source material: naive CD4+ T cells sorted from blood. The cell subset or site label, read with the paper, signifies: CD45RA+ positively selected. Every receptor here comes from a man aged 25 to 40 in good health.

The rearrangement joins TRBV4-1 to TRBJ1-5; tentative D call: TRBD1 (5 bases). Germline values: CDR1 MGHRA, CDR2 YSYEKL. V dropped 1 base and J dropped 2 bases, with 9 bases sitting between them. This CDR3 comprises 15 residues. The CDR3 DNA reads TGCGCCAGCAGCCAAGGGCCCAGGGGCAATCAGCCCCAGCATTTT. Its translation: CASSQGPRGNQPQHF.

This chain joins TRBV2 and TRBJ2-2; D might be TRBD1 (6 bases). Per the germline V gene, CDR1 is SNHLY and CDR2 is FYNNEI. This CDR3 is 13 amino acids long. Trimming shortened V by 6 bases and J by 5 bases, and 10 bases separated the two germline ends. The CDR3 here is CASRNGQTGELFF. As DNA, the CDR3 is TGTGCCAGCAGAAACGGACAGACCGGGGAGCTGTTTTTT.

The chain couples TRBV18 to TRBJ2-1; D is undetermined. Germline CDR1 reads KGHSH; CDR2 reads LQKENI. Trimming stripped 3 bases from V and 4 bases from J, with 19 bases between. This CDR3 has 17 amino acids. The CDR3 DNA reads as TGTGCCAGCTCACCCAAGACGTTCAAAGTACCTTACAATGAGCAGTTCTTC. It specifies CASSPKTFKVPYNEQFF. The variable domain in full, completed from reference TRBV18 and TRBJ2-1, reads NAGVMQNPRHLVRRRGQEARLRCSPMKGHSHVYWYRQLPEEGLKFMVYLQKENIIDESGMPKERFSAEFPKEGPSILRIQQVVRGDSAAYFCASSPKTFKVPYNEQFFGPGTRLTVL.

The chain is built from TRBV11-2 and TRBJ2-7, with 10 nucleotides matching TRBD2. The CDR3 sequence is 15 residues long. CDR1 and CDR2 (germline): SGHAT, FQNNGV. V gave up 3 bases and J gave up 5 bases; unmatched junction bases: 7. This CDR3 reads CASSLELAGVHEQYF. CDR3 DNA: TGTGCCAGCAGCTTGGAGCTAGCGGGAGTCCACGAGCAGTACTTC.

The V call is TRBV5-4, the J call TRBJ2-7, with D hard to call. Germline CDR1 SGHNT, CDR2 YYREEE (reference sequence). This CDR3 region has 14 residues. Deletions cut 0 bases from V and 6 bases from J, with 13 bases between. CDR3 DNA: TGTGCCAGCAGCTTGGGTCAGGTCCCTACCGAGCAGTACTTC. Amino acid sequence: CASSLGQVPTEQYF.

The CDR3 is CASSTNGGVYGYTF. Written as DNA, the CDR3 is TGTGCCAGCTCAACCAATGGGGGCGTTTATGGCTACACCTTC. The chain is built from TRBV18 and TRBJ1-2, with D maybe TRBD1 (6 bases). Looked up from germline, CDR1 is KGHSH and CDR2 is LQKENI. CDR3 size: 14 residues. V was pared by 5 bases and J by 5 bases, with 15 bases between.

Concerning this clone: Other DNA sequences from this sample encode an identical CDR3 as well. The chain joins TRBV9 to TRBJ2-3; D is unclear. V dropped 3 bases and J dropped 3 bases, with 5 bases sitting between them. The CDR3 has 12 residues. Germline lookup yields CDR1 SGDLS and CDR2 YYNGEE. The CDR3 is CASSARTDTQYF. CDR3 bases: TGTGCCAGCAGCGCGCGAACAGATACGCAGTATTTT.

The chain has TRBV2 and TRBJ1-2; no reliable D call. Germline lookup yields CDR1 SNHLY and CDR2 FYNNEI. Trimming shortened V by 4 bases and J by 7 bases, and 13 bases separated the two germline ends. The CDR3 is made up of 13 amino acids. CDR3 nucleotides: TGTGCCAGCAGTGTAGAGGTTGAGGCTGGCTACACCTTC. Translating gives CASSVEVEAGYTF.

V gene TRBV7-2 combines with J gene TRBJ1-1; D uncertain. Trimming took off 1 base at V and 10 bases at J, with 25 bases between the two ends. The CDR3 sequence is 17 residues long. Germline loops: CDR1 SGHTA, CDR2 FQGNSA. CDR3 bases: TGTGCCAGCAGCTTAGATCTAATTAAGTTGGAGTCCGGAGGAGCTTTCTTT. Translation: CASSLDLIKLESGGAFF.

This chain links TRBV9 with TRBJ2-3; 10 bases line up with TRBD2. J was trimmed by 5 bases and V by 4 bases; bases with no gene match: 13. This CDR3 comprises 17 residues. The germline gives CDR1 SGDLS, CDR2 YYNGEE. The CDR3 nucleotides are TGTGCCAGCAGCAAAGCGGGAGGGCCTAATTCTAGAGATACGCAGTATTTT. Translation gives CASSKAGGPNSRDTQYF.

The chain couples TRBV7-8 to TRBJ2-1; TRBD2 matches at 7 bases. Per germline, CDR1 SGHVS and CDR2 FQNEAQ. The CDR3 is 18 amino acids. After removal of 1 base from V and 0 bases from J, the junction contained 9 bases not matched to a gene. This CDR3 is CASSLGIAGGVSYNEQFF. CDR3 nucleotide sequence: TGTGCCAGCAGCTTAGGGATAGCGGGTGGGGTCTCCTACAATGAGCAGTTCTTC. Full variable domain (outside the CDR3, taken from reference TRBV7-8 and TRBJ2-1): GAGVSQSPRYKVAKRGQDVALRCDPISGHVSLFWYQQALGQGPEFLTYFQNEAQLDKSGLPSDRFFAERPEGSVSTLKIQRTQQEDSAVYLCASSLGIAGGVSYNEQFFGPGTRLTVL.

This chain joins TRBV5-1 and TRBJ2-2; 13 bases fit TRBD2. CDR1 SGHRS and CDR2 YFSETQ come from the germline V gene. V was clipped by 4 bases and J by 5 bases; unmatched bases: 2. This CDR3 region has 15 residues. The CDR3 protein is CASSEGLAGTGELFF. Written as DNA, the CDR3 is TGCGCCAGCAGCGAGGGACTAGCGGGGACCGGGGAGCTGTTTTTT.

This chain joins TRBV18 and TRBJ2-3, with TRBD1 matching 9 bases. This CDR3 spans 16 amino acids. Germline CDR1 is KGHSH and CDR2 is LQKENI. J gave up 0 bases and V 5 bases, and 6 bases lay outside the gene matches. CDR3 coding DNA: TGTGCCAGCTCAACCCGGACAGGGGATAGCACAGATACGCAGTATTTT. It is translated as CASSTRTGDSTDTQYF. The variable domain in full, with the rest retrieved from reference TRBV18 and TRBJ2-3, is NAGVMQNPRHLVRRRGQEARLRCSPMKGHSHVYWYRQLPEEGLKFMVYLQKENIIDESGMPKERFSAEFPKEGPSILRIQQVVRGDSAAYFCASSTRTGDSTDTQYFGPGTRLTVL.

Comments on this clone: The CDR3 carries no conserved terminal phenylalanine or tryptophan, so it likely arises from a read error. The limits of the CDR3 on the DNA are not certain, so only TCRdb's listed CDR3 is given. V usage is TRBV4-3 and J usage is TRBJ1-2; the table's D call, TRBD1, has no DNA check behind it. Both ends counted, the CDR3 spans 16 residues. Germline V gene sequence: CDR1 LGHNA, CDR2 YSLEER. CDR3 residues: CASSQDLGQGILSFPL.

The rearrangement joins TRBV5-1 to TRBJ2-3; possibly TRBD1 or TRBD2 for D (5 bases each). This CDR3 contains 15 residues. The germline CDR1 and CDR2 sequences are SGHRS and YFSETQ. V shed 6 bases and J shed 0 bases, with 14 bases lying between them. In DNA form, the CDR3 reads TGCGCCAGCAAGTTGACCGGGGCTAGCACAGATACGCAGTATTTT. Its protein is CASKLTGASTDTQYF.

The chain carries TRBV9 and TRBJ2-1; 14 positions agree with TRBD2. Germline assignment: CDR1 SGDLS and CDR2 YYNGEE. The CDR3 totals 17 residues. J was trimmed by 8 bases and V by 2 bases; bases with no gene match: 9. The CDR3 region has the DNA TGTGCCAGCAGCGTTACTGCCGGGACTAGCGGGAGACATGAGCAGTTCTTC. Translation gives CASSVTAGTSGRHEQFF. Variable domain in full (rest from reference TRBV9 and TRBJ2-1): DSGVTQTPKHLITATGQRVTLRCSPRSGDLSVYWYQQSLDQGLQFLIQYYNGEERAKGNILERFSAQQFPDLHSELNLSSLELGDSALYFCASSVTAGTSGRHEQFFGPGTRLTVL.

The CDR3 region has the DNA TGTGCCAGCAGACTAGTGGCCTGGGCCCGTGAGCAGTTCTTC. Amino acids: CASRLVAWAREQFF. The V and J genes are TRBV25-1 and TRBJ2-1; D may be TRBD2 (5 bases). V was clipped by 6 bases and J by 9 bases, with 18 bases between them. Germline CDR1 is MGHDK and CDR2 is SYGVNS. CDR3 size: 14 residues.

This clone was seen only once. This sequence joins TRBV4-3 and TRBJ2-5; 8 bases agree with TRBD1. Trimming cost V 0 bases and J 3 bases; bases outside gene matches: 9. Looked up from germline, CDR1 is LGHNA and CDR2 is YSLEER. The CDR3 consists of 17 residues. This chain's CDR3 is CASSQDLFGQGEETQYF. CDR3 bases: TGCGCCAGCAGCCAAGATCTATTCGGACAGGGAGAAGAGACCCAGTACTTC.

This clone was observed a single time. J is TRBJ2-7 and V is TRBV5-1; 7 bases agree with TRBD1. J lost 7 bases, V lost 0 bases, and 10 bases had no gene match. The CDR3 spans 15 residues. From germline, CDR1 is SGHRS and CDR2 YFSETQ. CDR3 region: CASSLGLGGPNEQYF. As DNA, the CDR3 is TGCGCCAGCAGCTTGGGTCTAGGGGGCCCGAATGAGCAGTACTTC.

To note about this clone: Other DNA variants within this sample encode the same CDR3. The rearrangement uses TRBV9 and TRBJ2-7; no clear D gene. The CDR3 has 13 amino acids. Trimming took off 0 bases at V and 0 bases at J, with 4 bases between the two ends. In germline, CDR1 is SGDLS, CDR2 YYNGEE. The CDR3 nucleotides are TGTGCCAGCAGCGTAGGAGTCTCCTACGAGCAGTACTTC. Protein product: CASSVGVSYEQYF.

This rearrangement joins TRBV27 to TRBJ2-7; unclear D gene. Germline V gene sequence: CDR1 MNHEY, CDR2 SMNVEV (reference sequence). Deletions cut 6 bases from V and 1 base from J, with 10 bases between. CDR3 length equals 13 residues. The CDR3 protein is CASRDILSYEQYF. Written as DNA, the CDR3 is TGTGCCAGCAGAGACATTTTATCCTACGAGCAGTACTTC.

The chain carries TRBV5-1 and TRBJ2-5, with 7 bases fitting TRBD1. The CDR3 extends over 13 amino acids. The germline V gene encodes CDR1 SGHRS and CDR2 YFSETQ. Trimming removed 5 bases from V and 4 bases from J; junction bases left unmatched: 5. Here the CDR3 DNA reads TGCGCCAGCAGTAGGGACAGAAGAGAGACCCAGTACTTC. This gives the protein CASSRDRRETQYF.

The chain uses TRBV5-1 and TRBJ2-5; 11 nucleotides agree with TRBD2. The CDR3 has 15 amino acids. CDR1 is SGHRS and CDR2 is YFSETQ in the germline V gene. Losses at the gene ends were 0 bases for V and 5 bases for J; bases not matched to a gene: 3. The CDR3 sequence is CASSLVASGRETQYF. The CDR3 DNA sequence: TGCGCCAGCAGCTTGGTGGCTAGCGGGAGGGAGACCCAGTACTTC.

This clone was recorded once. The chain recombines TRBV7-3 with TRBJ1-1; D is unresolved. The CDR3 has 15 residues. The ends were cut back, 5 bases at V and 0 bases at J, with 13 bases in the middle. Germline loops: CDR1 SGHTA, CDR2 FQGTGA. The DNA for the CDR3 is TGTGCCAGCAGCCTTAGTGCGGGATTGAACACTGAAGCTTTCTTT. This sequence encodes CASSLSAGLNTEAFF. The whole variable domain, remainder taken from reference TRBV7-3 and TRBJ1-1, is GAGVSQTPSNKVTEKGKYVELRCDPISGHTALYWYRQSLGQGPEFLIYFQGTGAADDSGLPNDRFFAVRPEGSVSTLKIQRTERGDSAVYLCASSLSAGLNTEAFFGQGTRLTVV.

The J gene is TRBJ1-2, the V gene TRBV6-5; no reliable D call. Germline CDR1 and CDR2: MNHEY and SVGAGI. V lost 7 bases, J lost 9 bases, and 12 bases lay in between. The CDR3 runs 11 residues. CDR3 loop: CASKGFGSYTF. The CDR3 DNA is TGTGCCAGCAAGGGTTTTGGGAGCTACACCTTC.

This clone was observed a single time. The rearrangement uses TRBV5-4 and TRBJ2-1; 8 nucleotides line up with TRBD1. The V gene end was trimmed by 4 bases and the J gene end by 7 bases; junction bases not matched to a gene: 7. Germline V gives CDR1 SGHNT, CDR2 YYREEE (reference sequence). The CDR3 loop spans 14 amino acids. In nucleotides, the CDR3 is TGTGCCAGCAGCGGGGGGACAGGATCGAATGAGCAGTTCTTC. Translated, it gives CASSGGTGSNEQFF. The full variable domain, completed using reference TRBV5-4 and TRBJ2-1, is ETGVTQSPTHLIKTRGQQVTLRCSSQSGHNTVSWYQQALGQGPQFIFQYYREEENGRGNFPPRFSGLQFPNYSSELNVNALELDDSALYLCASSGGTGSNEQFFGPGTRLTVL.

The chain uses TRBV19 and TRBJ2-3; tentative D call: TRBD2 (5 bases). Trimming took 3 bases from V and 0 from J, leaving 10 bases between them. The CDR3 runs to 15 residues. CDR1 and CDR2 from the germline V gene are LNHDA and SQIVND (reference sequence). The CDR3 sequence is CASSMGAVSTDTQYF. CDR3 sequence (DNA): TGTGCCAGTAGTATGGGAGCAGTTAGCACAGATACGCAGTATTTT.